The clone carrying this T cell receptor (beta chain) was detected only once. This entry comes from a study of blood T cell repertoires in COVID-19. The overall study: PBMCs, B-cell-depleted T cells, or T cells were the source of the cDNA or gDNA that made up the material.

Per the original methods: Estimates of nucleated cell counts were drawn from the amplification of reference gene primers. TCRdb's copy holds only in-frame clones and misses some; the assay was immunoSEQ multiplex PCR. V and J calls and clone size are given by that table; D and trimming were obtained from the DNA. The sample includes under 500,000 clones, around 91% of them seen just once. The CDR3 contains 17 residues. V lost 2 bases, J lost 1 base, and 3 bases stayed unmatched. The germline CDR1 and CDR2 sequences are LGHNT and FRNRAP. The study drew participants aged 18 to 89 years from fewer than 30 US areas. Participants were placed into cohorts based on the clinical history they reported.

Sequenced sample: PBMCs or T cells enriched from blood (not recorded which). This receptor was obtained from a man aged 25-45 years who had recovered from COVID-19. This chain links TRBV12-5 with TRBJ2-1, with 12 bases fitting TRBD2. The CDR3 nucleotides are TGTGCTAGTGGTTTGACACTAGCGGGAGGTTCCTACAATGAGCAGTTCTTC. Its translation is CASGLTLAGGSYNEQFF.